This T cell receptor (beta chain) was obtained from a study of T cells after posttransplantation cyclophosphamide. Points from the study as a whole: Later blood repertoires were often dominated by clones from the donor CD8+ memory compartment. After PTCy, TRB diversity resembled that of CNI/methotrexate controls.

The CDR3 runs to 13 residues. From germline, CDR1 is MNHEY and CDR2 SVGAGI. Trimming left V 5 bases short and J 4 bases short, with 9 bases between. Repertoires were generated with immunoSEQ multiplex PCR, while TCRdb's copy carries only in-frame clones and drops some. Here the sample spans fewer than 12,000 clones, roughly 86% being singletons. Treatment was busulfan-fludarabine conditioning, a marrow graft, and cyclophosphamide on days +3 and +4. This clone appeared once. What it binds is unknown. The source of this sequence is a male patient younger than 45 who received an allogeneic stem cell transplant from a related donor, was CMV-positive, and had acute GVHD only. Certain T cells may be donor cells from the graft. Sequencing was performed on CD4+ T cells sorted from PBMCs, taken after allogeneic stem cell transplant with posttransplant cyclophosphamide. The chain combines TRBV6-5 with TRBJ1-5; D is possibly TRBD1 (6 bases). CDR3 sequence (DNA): TGTGCCAGCAGTGGACAGCAGAATCAGCCCCAGCATTTT. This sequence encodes CASSGQQNQPQHF.